The rows below give T cell receptor beta chains drawn from one sample of a study of identical twins. MiXCR, run by TCRdb on the 5' RACE reads, gives a single entry per CDR3 protein. This table holds 450,000 to 500,000 distinct CDR3 sequences, 14% found once. This sample was also put to use in a study of yellow fever vaccine responses in identical twins.

Sequences were obtained from CD4+ T cells sorted from blood. Receptors originate from a woman younger than 30 in good health. CDR3s include the opening cysteine and the closing phenylalanine or tryptophan. Fields, in order: clone size, D gene, V gene, J gene, CDR3 DNA, CDR3 protein. A D gene is named only where the DNA matches it firmly. Clone size appears in some rows only: once, few, many, or a class for an expanded clone.

size: .
D: TRBD2
V: TRBV9
J: TRBJ2-1
DNA: TGTGCCAGCAGCCCTCGGACCGGGACTAGCTCCTACAATGAGCAGTTCTTC
CDR3: CASSPRTGTSSYNEQFF

size: few
D: TRBD2
V: TRBV20-1
J: TRBJ2-5
DNA: TGCAGTGCTAAGATAGGACTAGCGGGAAAAGAGACCCAGTACTTC
CDR3: CSAKIGLAGKETQYF

size: .
D: .
V: TRBV12-5
J: TRBJ2-2
DNA: TGTGCTAGTGGTTTAGATCGAAAAGACCTCCTGGGCACCGGGGAGCTGTTTTTT
CDR3: CASGLDRKDLLGTGELFF

size: .
D: TRBD1
V: TRBV20-1
J: TRBJ2-1
DNA: TGCAGTGCTAGAGATGGGACAGGGGGCAATGAGCAGTTCTTC
CDR3: CSARDGTGGNEQFF

size: few
D: TRBD1
V: TRBV20-1
J: TRBJ2-2
DNA: TGCAGTGCGACCGGGACAGGGGGTGCCGGGGAGCTGTTTTTT
CDR3: CSATGTGGAGELFF

size: few
D: TRBD2
V: TRBV20-1
J: TRBJ2-7
DNA: TGCAGTGCTCCCACTAGCGGGAGTTACTCCGAGCAGTACTTC
CDR3: CSAPTSGSYSEQYF

size: few
D: TRBD1
V: TRBV29-1
J: TRBJ2-7
DNA: TGCAGCGTCCTGACAGGGGTGAACGAGCAGTACTTC
CDR3: CSVLTGVNEQYF

size: few
D: .
V: TRBV7-6
J: TRBJ2-3
DNA: TGTGCCAGCAGCTTAGAATGGGTTGGGGCAGATACGCAGTATTTT
CDR3: CASSLEWVGADTQYF

size: many
D: .
V: TRBV29-1
J: TRBJ2-3
DNA: TGCAGCGTTGTAACTTTACGGACACAGGGTGACACGCAGTATTTT
CDR3: CSVVTLRTQGDTQYF

size: few
D: .
V: TRBV29-1
J: TRBJ2-1
DNA: TGCAGCGTTTTACGGCTAGCCAACAATGAGCAGTTCTTC
CDR3: CSVLRLANNEQFF

size: .
D: TRBD1
V: TRBV7-2
J: TRBJ2-3
DNA: TGTGCCAGCAGTCGACAGGGGAATTTAGGCACAGATACGCAGTATTTT
CDR3: CASSRQGNLGTDTQYF

size: .
D: .
V: TRBV10-3
J: TRBJ2-1
DNA: TGTGCCATCAGGGTGGGAGGCAATGAGCAGTTCTTC
CDR3: CAIRVGGNEQFF

size: few
D: TRBD1
V: TRBV6-5
J: TRBJ2-2
DNA: TGTGCCAGCAGTCTATCTCGGACAGGAGATCACCCGTTTTTT
CDR3: CASSLSRTGDHPFF

size: few
D: TRBD1
V: TRBV5-1
J: TRBJ1-1
DNA: TGCGCCAGCAGCTGGACAGGGGCCCTTGAAGCTTTCTTT
CDR3: CASSWTGALEAFF

size: many
D: TRBD2
V: TRBV5-1
J: TRBJ2-1
DNA: TGCGCCAGCAGCCCAACCGGGACTAGCGCGAATGAGCAGTTCTTC
CDR3: CASSPTGTSANEQFF

size: few
D: TRBD1
V: TRBV12-3/TRBV12-4
J: TRBJ1-1
DNA: TGTGCCAGCAGTTATGGGGACAGGGGCTATATCTTT
CDR3: CASSYGDRGYIF

size: few
D: .
V: TRBV20-1
J: TRBJ1-6
DNA: TGCAGTGCTAGAGATCGAAGGGGTAATTCACCCCTCCACTTT
CDR3: CSARDRRGNSPLHF

size: .
D: TRBD1
V: TRBV25-1
J: TRBJ1-5
DNA: TGTGCCAGCACCCCTGGGGGGCAGGGGGAAAATCAGCCCCAGCATTTT
CDR3: CASTPGGQGENQPQHF

size: few
D: .
V: TRBV2
J: TRBJ1-1
DNA: TGTGCCAGCATGGCCAGATTAAACACTGAAGCTTTCTTT
CDR3: CASMARLNTEAFF

size: .
D: .
V: TRBV24-1
J: TRBJ2-5
DNA: TGTGCCACCAGTGTCCTTCAGAGGGTGCACTCGGAGACCCAGTACTTC
CDR3: CATSVLQRVHSETQYF

size: many
D: .
V: TRBV29-1
J: TRBJ2-3
DNA: TGCAGCGTTGACGGTCCTAGCACAGATACGCAGTATTTT
CDR3: CSVDGPSTDTQYF

size: many
D: .
V: TRBV9
J: TRBJ2-3
DNA: TGTGCCAGCAGCCGTGCCGCCGGGGATACGCAGTATTTT
CDR3: CASSRAAGDTQYF

size: .
D: .
V: TRBV6-5
J: TRBJ1-2
DNA: TGTGCCAGCAGTTACACCCTGCGTCAGGGGTACTATGGCTACACCTTC
CDR3: CASSYTLRQGYYGYTF

size: .
D: .
V: TRBV20-1
J: TRBJ2-7
DNA: TGCAGTGCTAGTGAGCGTGGCCGTACGACCTACGAGCAGTACTTC
CDR3: CSASERGRTTYEQYF

size: .
D: TRBD1
V: TRBV27
J: TRBJ1-2
DNA: TGTGCCAGCAGTTTATTGTCAGGGGGACACTATGGCTACACCTTC
CDR3: CASSLLSGGHYGYTF

size: .
D: .
V: TRBV5-6
J: TRBJ2-1
DNA: TGTGCCAGCAGCTTCACCGTATCCGGGGGCTACAATGAGCAGTTCTTC
CDR3: CASSFTVSGGYNEQFF

size: .
D: .
V: TRBV30
J: TRBJ1-2
DNA: TGTGCCTGGAGTGTAGTGGGCGCTTATGGCTACACCTTC
CDR3: CAWSVVGAYGYTF

size: .
D: .
V: TRBV3-1
J: TRBJ2-1
DNA: TGTGCCAGCAGCCAAGATTACCCTAGTCGGTCTTACAATGAGCAGTTCTTC
CDR3: CASSQDYPSRSYNEQFF

size: .
D: TRBD1
V: TRBV19
J: TRBJ2-5
DNA: TGTGCCAGTAGTTTATACGGGACAGCTCAAGAGACCCAGTACTTC
CDR3: CASSLYGTAQETQYF

size: many
D: .
V: TRBV18
J: TRBJ2-1
DNA: TGTGCCAGCTCACCGACTTCCAACAATGAGCAGTTCTTC
CDR3: CASSPTSNNEQFF

size: .
D: .
V: TRBV11-3
J: TRBJ2-3
DNA: TGTGCCAGCGAGGGGAAAGGGACAGATACGCAGTATTTT
CDR3: CASEGKGTDTQYF

size: few
D: TRBD2
V: TRBV9
J: TRBJ2-2
DNA: TGTGCCAGCAGCCCGGTCGGGGGGGGTTCGGACACCGGGGAGCTGTTTTTT
CDR3: CASSPVGGGSDTGELFF

size: .
D: TRBD2
V: TRBV7-2
J: TRBJ2-1
DNA: TGTGCCAGCAGCCCCTCCTCCCTCCCGGGGGGTGAGCAGTTCTTC
CDR3: CASSPSSLPGGEQFF

size: .
D: .
V: TRBV10-3
J: TRBJ2-1
DNA: TGTGCCATCAAAGGCCCTAATGAGCAGTTCTTC
CDR3: CAIKGPNEQFF

size: .
D: .
V: TRBV4-1
J: TRBJ2-1
DNA: TGCGCCAGCAGCGGGGAGGCCAATGAGCAGTTCTTC
CDR3: CASSGEANEQFF

size: few
D: .
V: TRBV29-1
J: TRBJ1-2
DNA: TGCAGCGTTGGTGGCCTGGGGGGGGCCAACTATGGCTACACCTTC
CDR3: CSVGGLGGANYGYTF

size: few
D: .
V: TRBV5-1
J: TRBJ2-5
DNA: TGCGCCAGCAGCCCCGGGGACTTACAAGAGACCCAGTACTTC
CDR3: CASSPGDLQETQYF

size: many
D: TRBD2
V: TRBV5-1
J: TRBJ2-1
DNA: TGCGCCAGCAGCCCTACTAGCGGGGGGTACAATGAGCAGTTCTTC
CDR3: CASSPTSGGYNEQFF

size: few
D: .
V: TRBV10-3
J: TRBJ2-7
DNA: TGTGCCATCCGGACAGCTTACGAGCAGTACTTC
CDR3: CAIRTAYEQYF

size: few
D: .
V: TRBV18
J: TRBJ2-5
DNA: TGTGCCAGCTCACCATGGCACAAGGACCAAGAGACCCAGTACTTC
CDR3: CASSPWHKDQETQYF

size: .
D: .
V: TRBV7-2
J: TRBJ2-3
DNA: TGTGCCAGCAGCCCGAGGGCCGATACGCAGTATTTT
CDR3: CASSPRADTQYF

size: few
D: .
V: TRBV7-9
J: TRBJ2-5
DNA: TGTGCCACCCGGGGTGGGGAGACCCAGTACTTC
CDR3: CATRGGETQYF

size: many
D: TRBD1
V: TRBV28
J: TRBJ2-5
DNA: TGTGCCAGCAGCGGACAGGGGGCTCAGGAAGAGACCCAGTACTTC
CDR3: CASSGQGAQEETQYF

size: .
D: .
V: TRBV7-2
J: TRBJ2-5
DNA: TGTGCCAGCGGGCGGAGGGACTTAGAGACCCAGTACTTC
CDR3: CASGRRDLETQYF